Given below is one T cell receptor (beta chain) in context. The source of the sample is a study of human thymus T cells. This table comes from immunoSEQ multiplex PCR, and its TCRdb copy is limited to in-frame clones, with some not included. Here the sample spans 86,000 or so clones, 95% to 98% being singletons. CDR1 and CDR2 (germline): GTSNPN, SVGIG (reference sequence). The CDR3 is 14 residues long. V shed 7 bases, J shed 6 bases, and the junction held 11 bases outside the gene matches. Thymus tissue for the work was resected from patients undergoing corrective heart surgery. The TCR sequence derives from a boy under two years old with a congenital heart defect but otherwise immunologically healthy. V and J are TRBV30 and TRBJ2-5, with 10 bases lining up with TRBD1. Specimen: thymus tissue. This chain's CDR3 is CASRTGGWAQTQYF. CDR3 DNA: TGTGCCTCTCGGACAGGGGGATGGGCACAGACCCAGTACTTC.